The clone carrying this TCR beta chain has more than one count but fewer than ten. Antigen unknown. CDR1 and CDR2 (germline): MGHRA, YSYEKL. The CDR3 loop spans 14 amino acids. Trimming stripped 2 bases from V and 5 bases from J, with 13 bases between. RNA transcripts provided the source from which TCR beta CDR3 regions were amplified. First-round RT-PCR of the TCR CDR3 relied on the HTBI primer set. TCRdb reanalysed the multiplex PCR reads using MiXCR and keeps one entry per CDR3 protein. The data show more than 500,000 distinct CDR3 sequences, 14% seen once. This record belongs to a study of T cells in Graves' hyperthyroidism and ophthalmopathy. Notes on the study in general: Most expanded thyroid clonotypes above 0.001 also appeared in blood.

Sequencing was performed on blood. The chain employs TRBV4-1 and TRBJ2-7; D remains unclear. The receptor was derived from a middle-aged woman with Graves' hyperthyroidism. CDR3 protein: CASSQFEGNNEQYF. CDR3 DNA: TGCGCCAGCAGCCAATTCGAAGGGAACAACGAGCAGTACTTC.